These 12 T cell receptor beta chains share one sample of origin, sequenced in a study of shared clonotypes between healthy human individuals. This table comes from immunoSEQ multiplex PCR, and its TCRdb copy is limited to in-frame clones, with some not included. The top ten clones hold around 0.13% of a sample with 2,100,000 or so clones, more than 90% of them seen once. The specimen sequenced was naive CD4+ T cells sorted from blood. The subset is: CD45RA+ positively selected. The receptors were gathered from a man between 18 and 29 years old in good health.

The V gene is TRBV2, the J gene TRBJ1-5; D is unresolved. From germline, CDR1 is SNHLY and CDR2 FYNNEI. This CDR3 spans 15 amino acids. V lost 8 bases, J lost 2 bases, and 16 bases lay in between. The CDR3 DNA is TGTGCCAGCTCAACGGCGGTGATTGGCAATCAGCCCCAGCATTTT. Residues: CASSTAVIGNQPQHF.

The rearrangement joins TRBV27 to TRBJ1-5; maybe TRBD1 (6 bases). CDR1 is MNHEY, CDR2 SMNVEV, per germline (reference sequence). Trimming shortened V by 0 bases and J by 4 bases, and 13 bases separated the two germline ends. The CDR3 loop spans 16 amino acids. As DNA, the CDR3 is TGTGCCAGCAGTTTATCGAGCGGGGGCGAAAATCAGCCCCAGCATTTT. Protein product: CASSLSSGGENQPQHF.

The rearrangement joins TRBV28 to TRBJ2-1; D call uncertain. This CDR3 spans 11 amino acids. V was pared by 3 bases and J by 10 bases, with 7 bases between. CDR1 and CDR2 from the germline V gene are MDHEN and SYDVKM. Here the CDR3 DNA reads TGTGCCAGCAGTTTTCTCGGGGAGCAGTTCTTC. Encoded protein: CASSFLGEQFF. The complete variable domain, with remaining parts taken from reference TRBV28 and TRBJ2-1, reads DVKVTQSSRYLVKRTGEKVFLECVQDMDHENMFWYRQDPGLGLRLIYFSYDVKMKEKGDIPEGYSVSREKKERFSLILESASTNQTSMYLCASSFLGEQFFGPGTRLTVL.

The chain links TRBV4-3 to TRBJ2-6; 8 nucleotides agree with TRBD1. This CDR3 is 19 amino acids long. Germline loops: CDR1 LGHNA, CDR2 YSLEER. With 0 bases clipped from V and 0 bases from J, the junction kept 7 bases outside the gene matches. The CDR3, as DNA: TGCGCCAGCAGCCAAGAGGTCGCAGGGGGCACCTCTGGGGCCAACGTCCTGACTTTC. As protein: CASSQEVAGGTSGANVLTF.

The chain is built from TRBV5-4 and TRBJ2-7; TRBD1 aligns across 7 bases. From germline, CDR1 is SGHNT and CDR2 YYREEE (reference sequence). The CDR3 has 13 amino acids. The ends lost 4 bases at V and 4 bases at J; junction bases unmatched: 5. The DNA of the CDR3 is TGTGCCAGCAGCCGACAGGGCCAGTACGAGCAGTACTTC. Amino acid sequence: CASSRQGQYEQYF. The entire variable domain, with the rest obtained from reference TRBV5-4 and TRBJ2-7, is as follows: ETGVTQSPTHLIKTRGQQVTLRCSSQSGHNTVSWYQQALGQGPQFIFQYYREEENGRGNFPPRFSGLQFPNYSSELNVNALELDDSALYLCASSRQGQYEQYFGPGTRLTVT.

The chain couples TRBV2 to TRBJ2-1; D is possibly TRBD1 (6 bases). The CDR3 loop spans 14 amino acids. The germline CDR1 and CDR2 sequences are SNHLY and FYNNEI. V was cut by 4 bases and J by 6 bases, with 13 bases left in between. The CDR3 sequence is CASSVGHDINEQFF. CDR3 bases: TGTGCCAGCAGTGTGGGACACGACATCAATGAGCAGTTCTTC. The variable domain in full, completed from reference TRBV2 and TRBJ2-1, reads EPEVTQTPSHQVTQMGQEVILRCVPISNHLYFYWYRQILGQKVEFLVSFYNNEISEKSEIFDDQFSVERPDGSNFTLKIRSTKLEDSAMYFCASSVGHDINEQFFGPGTRLTVL.

This clone appeared a single time. The chain is built from TRBV9 and TRBJ2-7; TRBD2 aligns across 14 bases. This CDR3 is built from 16 residues. Germline trimming cut 4 bases from V and 0 bases from J; bases unmatched to any gene: 3. CDR1 and CDR2 (germline): SGDLS, YYNGEE. The CDR3 sequence is CASSRLAGGSSYEQYF. The CDR3 DNA reads TGTGCCAGCAGCCGACTAGCGGGGGGGAGCTCCTACGAGCAGTACTTC. The full variable domain, its missing parts supplied by reference TRBV9 and TRBJ2-7, is DSGVTQTPKHLITATGQRVTLRCSPRSGDLSVYWYQQSLDQGLQFLIQYYNGEERAKGNILERFSAQQFPDLHSELNLSSLELGDSALYFCASSRLAGGSSYEQYFGPGTRLTVT.

This clone was recorded a few times. This rearrangement joins TRBV7-9 to TRBJ1-5; no firm D call. Germline assignment: CDR1 SEHNR and CDR2 FQNEAQ (reference sequence). The CDR3 has 12 residues. The V end lost 1 base, the J end lost 11 bases, and 9 bases lay between the germline ends. CDR3 sequence: CASSLGLGAQHF. In nucleotides, the CDR3 is TGTGCCAGCAGCTTAGGATTGGGTGCCCAGCATTTT.

The CDR3 sequence is CASSEAVSSGNTIYF. Written as DNA, the CDR3 is TGTGCCAGCAGTGAAGCCGTCAGCTCTGGAAACACCATATATTTT. The J gene is TRBJ1-3, the V gene TRBV6-1, with D uncertain. This CDR3 spans 15 amino acids. Germline lookup yields CDR1 MNHNS and CDR2 SASEGT. The V end was cut by 0 bases, the J end by 0 bases, with 6 bases between.

As to this clone: This CDR3 is also generated by other DNA sequences in the sample. The rearrangement joins TRBV6-5 to TRBJ2-7, with a tentative D call TRBD2 (5 bases). V lost 3 bases and J 3 bases, leaving 9 bases between the germline ends. Germline loops: CDR1 MNHEY, CDR2 SVGAGI. This CDR3 region has 13 residues. DNA for the CDR3: TGTGCCAGCAGTTATTCTACTAGCTACGAGCAGTACTTC. It encodes CASSYSTSYEQYF.

The chain links TRBV6-1 to TRBJ1-4; weak D call: TRBD1 (6 bases). The CDR3 has 14 amino acids. Germline CDR1 reads MNHNS; CDR2 reads SASEGT. V lost 4 bases and J lost 8, with 14 bases in between. CDR3 in amino acids: CASSVGGAEEKLFF. DNA of the CDR3: TGTGCCAGCAGTGTAGGGGGGGCTGAGGAAAAACTGTTTTTT.

This chain joins TRBV6-6 and TRBJ2-1; D remains unclear. V lost 1 base and J 7 bases, leaving 11 bases between the germline ends. This CDR3 is 14 amino acids long. Germline CDR1 reads MNHNY; CDR2 reads SVGAGI (reference sequence). The CDR3 region is CASSYFTTFNEQFF. The CDR3 bases are TGTGCCAGCAGTTACTTCACGACTTTTAATGAGCAGTTCTTC.